The clone carrying this TCR beta chain was found a few times. Its matching antigen is unknown. The authors prepared the TCRbeta library with unique molecular identifiers. TCRdb re-derived calls from the PCR reads in MiXCR, one entry per CDR3 protein. Among hundreds of thousands of distinct CDR3 sequences listed, 15% to 20% were seen once. The data belong to a study of T-cell reconstitution after alpha-beta-depleted transplantation in children. General study findings and limits: After one year, T-cell counts and TCRbeta diversity mostly came from new T cells. The study reportedly traced alpha-beta T cells about two months after transplant to several hundred expanded graft clones. Some patients' high day-60 TCRbeta diversity was traced to surviving recipient T cells and thymic progenitors.

Trimming cost V 7 bases and J 5 bases, with 24 bases left between them. This CDR3 spans 16 amino acids. CDR1 SQVTM and CDR2 ANQGSEA come from the germline V gene. This specimen was PBMCs, mostly from graft donor cells, taken 360 days after TCRalphabeta/CD19-depleted stem cell transplant. The source of this sequence is a boy under three years old who had a stem cell transplant for Wiskott-Aldrich syndrome, so the T cells may come from the graft donor. The genes are TRBV29-1 and TRBJ2-1; maybe TRBD1 (6 bases). The CDR3 nucleotides read TGCAGCGCTCCCAGAGTTGGCAGGGGACGGGACAATGAGCAGTTCTTC. Its protein is CSAPRVGRGRDNEQFF.